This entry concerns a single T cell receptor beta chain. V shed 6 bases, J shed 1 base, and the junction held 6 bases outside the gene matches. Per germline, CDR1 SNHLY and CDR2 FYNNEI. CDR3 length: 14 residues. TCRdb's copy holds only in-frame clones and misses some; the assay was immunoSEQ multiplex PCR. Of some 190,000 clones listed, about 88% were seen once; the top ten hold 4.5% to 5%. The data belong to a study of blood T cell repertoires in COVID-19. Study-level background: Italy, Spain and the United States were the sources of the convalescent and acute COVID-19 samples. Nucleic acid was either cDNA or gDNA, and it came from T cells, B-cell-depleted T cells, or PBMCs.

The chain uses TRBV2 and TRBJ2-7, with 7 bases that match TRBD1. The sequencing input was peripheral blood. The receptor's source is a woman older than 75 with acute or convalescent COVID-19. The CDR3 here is CASRYGTESYEQYF. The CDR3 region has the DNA TGTGCCAGCAGGTACGGGACAGAATCCTACGAGCAGTACTTC.